These T cell receptor beta chains were read from a single sample in a study of cytomegalovirus exposure and HLA in healthy donors. The repertoire was sequenced with immunoSEQ multiplex PCR; TCRdb's copy has only in-frame clones and lacks some. The sample has about 160,000 clones, over 70% seen once. Material for sequencing was PBMCs. These receptors all come from a woman aged 50 to 65 in good health and CMV-seropositive. The CDR3 runs from the conserved cysteine through the conserved F or W. D genes are given only for firm matches. Clone size is not always given. Where it is, it says once, few, many or a class for expanded clones.

TRBV27,TRBJ2-7,TRBD2,.,TGTGCCAGCAGTTCTTCCGGGGCGGGGGCCTACGAGCAGTACTTC,CASSSSGAGAYEQYF
TRBV5-1,TRBJ2-3,.,.,TGCGCCAGCAGCACGCAGGGACTGCGCACAGATACGCAGTATTTT,CASSTQGLRTDTQYF
TRBV4-3,TRBJ1-4,.,few,TGCGCCAGCAGCGTTATTTTCGCAACTAATGAAAAACTGTTTTTT,CASSVIFATNEKLFF
TRBV4-3,TRBJ1-2,TRBD1,.,TGCGCCAGCAGCCCCGGCAGGGGGCTCTATGGCTACACCTTC,CASSPGRGLYGYTF
TRBV5-6,TRBJ1-3,TRBD1,.,TGTGCCAGCAGTTTGACAGGGGGAAACACCATATATTTT,CASSLTGGNTIYF
TRBV5-4,TRBJ2-3,.,.,TGTGCCAGCAGCTTGGGACCCAGCGGGAGCACAGATACGCAGTATTTT,CASSLGPSGSTDTQYF
TRBV11-2,TRBJ2-5,.,.,TGTGCCAGCAGCTTGGGAGGGGACAGGCAGGGAGAGACCCAGTACTTC,CASSLGGDRQGETQYF
TRBV13,TRBJ2-5,.,.,TGTGCCAGCAGCTCCCGGGACTCCCAAGAGACCCAGTACTTC,CASSSRDSQETQYF
TRBV11-3,TRBJ1-1,.,once,TGTGCCAGCAGCTTAGATAGGGAGAGTGGTGCTTTCTTT,CASSLDRESGAFF
TRBV5-1,TRBJ2-5,TRBD2,.,TGCGCCAGCAGCTTTTATCTAGCGGGGGAGGGAGAGACCCAGTACTTC,CASSFYLAGEGETQYF
TRBV19,TRBJ2-3,.,.,TGTGCCAGTACAAAGCGGGGCACAGATACGCAGTATTTT,CASTKRGTDTQYF
TRBV28,TRBJ1-1,TRBD1,.,TGTGCCAGCAGTTTGGGGCAGGGGGCGGACACTGAAGCTTTCTTT,CASSLGQGADTEAFF
TRBV21-1,TRBJ1-2,.,.,TGTGCCAGCAACCAAGGGGGCAGGGGATTACCTAACTATGGCTACACCTTC,CASNQGGRGLPNYGYTF
TRBV10-1,TRBJ2-7,TRBD1,once,TGCGCCAGCAAATTCCGGGACAGTTCCTACGAGCAGTACTTC,CASKFRDSSYEQYF
TRBV7-9,TRBJ1-2,TRBD1,once,TGTGCCAGCAGCTTAGTAGGGGCCGGGACAGGTGACTTGGGCTACACCTTC,CASSLVGAGTGDLGYTF
TRBV4-2,TRBJ1-2,.,.,TGTGCCAGCAGGAGACAGTGGCGACCCCCTAAGGGCAACTATGGCTACACCTTC,CASRRQWRPPKGNYGYTF
TRBV10-3,TRBJ1-2,.,few,TGTGCCATCAGTTTAGCTTCTGGCTACACCTTC,CAISLASGYTF
TRBV7-9,TRBJ2-7,.,once,TGTGCCAGCGAGGAACAACCTCTTTCCGAGCAGTACTTC,CASEEQPLSEQYF
TRBV5-1,TRBJ2-1,.,.,TGCGCCAGCAGCTGGGACTGGAGCGGCTCCTACAATGAGCAGTTCTTC,CASSWDWSGSYNEQFF
TRBV19,TRBJ1-4,.,few,TGTGCCAGTAGTATTCCCACAGCCCCAACTAATGAAAAACTGTTTTTT,CASSIPTAPTNEKLFF
TRBV6-1,TRBJ2-7,.,few,TGTGCCAGCAGATTAGACATTACCTACGAGCAGTACTTC,CASRLDITYEQYF
TRBV11-3,TRBJ1-1,.,.,TGTGCCAGCCGGGGGGACACTGAAGCTTTCTTT,CASRGDTEAFF
TRBV7-9,TRBJ1-5,.,.,TGTGCCAGCAGCCCGGGACTGATGGACGAGCCCCAGCATTTT,CASSPGLMDEPQHF
TRBV5-1,TRBJ2-3,TRBD2,.,TGCGCCAGCAGCGAGGGACTAGCGGGACCCTACACAGATACGCAGTATTTT,CASSEGLAGPYTDTQYF
TRBV7-2,TRBJ2-1,TRBD2,.,TGTGCCAGCAGCTCCTTCGGTAGCGGGAGATGGTCCTACAATGAGCAGTTCTTC,CASSSFGSGRWSYNEQFF
TRBV2,TRBJ2-1,.,once,TGTGCCAGCAGCCTTCTAGCTCCTGTCAATGAGCAGTTCTTC,CASSLLAPVNEQFF
TRBV7-2,TRBJ2-1,TRBD2,.,TGTGCCAGCAGCCCGCGAGCCGGACTAGCGGGTTACAATGAGCAGTTCTTC,CASSPRAGLAGYNEQFF
TRBV7-9,TRBJ1-5,.,.,TGTGCCAGCAGCGGCGGGACCTCCGGAGGAAATCAGCCCCAGCATTTT,CASSGGTSGGNQPQHF
TRBV4-3,TRBJ1-5,.,.,TGCGCCAGCAGCTCGCGACGGACAACCAATCAGCCCCAGCATTTT,CASSSRRTTNQPQHF
TRBV5-1,TRBJ1-5,.,.,TGCGCCAGCAGCTTGGATATAGGGGGGGATCAGCCCCAGCATTTT,CASSLDIGGDQPQHF
TRBV30,TRBJ2-1,TRBD2,.,TGTGCCTGCACTTCTAGCGGGGGGACCTACAATGAGCAGTTCTTC,CACTSSGGTYNEQFF
TRBV30,TRBJ1-2,.,.,TGTGCCTGGAGTGCCACCACATCTAACTATGGCTACACCTTC,CAWSATTSNYGYTF
TRBV19,TRBJ2-6,.,once,TGTGCCAGTAGTTCGTTCCGTTCTGGGGCCAACGTCCTGACTTTC,CASSSFRSGANVLTF
TRBV28,TRBJ2-5,.,.,TGTGCCAGCATCCCCGGGACAATAAAGACCCAGTACTTC,CASIPGTIKTQYF
TRBV6-5,TRBJ1-3,.,.,TGTGCCAGCAGTTACTCGGTTCGGAGCTCTGGAAACACCATATATTTT,CASSYSVRSSGNTIYF
TRBV18,TRBJ2-5,TRBD2,.,TGTGCCAGCTCACCACGAAACTCGGCTAGCGGTGAGACCCAGTACTTC,CASSPRNSASGETQYF
TRBV4-2,TRBJ2-1,.,.,TGTGCCAGCAGCCATGAGGAGAGCACGGAGGGGCAGTTCTTC,CASSHEESTEGQFF
TRBV4-2,TRBJ2-3,.,.,TGTGCCAGCAGCCAAGAACGGAGCGGAGATACGCAGTATTTT,CASSQERSGDTQYF
TRBV7-7,TRBJ2-5,.,.,TGTGCTAGCAGCCCGGGACTTCAAGAGACCCAGTACTTC,CASSPGLQETQYF
TRBV4-3,TRBJ2-5,TRBD1,.,TGCGCCAGCAGCCAAGAACTGGGACAGGGAGGGCGGGAGAGACGGAAAGAGACCCAGTACTTC,CASSQELGQGGRERRKETQYF
TRBV7-9,TRBJ2-7,.,.,TGTGCCAGCAGGGACGGGGGTCAACGCGAGCAGTACTTC,CASRDGGQREQYF
TRBV7-3,TRBJ2-6,.,.,TGTGCCAGCAGCAAGCTTGAGGGCAGCTCTGGGGCCAACGTCCTGACTTTC,CASSKLEGSSGANVLTF
TRBV4-3,TRBJ1-2,TRBD1,.,TGCGCCAGCAGCCAAGATCCCTGGACAGGGGGTTATGGCTACACCTTC,CASSQDPWTGGYGYTF
TRBV6-6,TRBJ2-1,TRBD1,.,TGTGCCAGCAACTCAGACCGGGACAGGGACCACAATGAGCAGTTCTTC,CASNSDRDRDHNEQFF
TRBV19,TRBJ1-4,.,.,TGTGCCAGTAGTTCCCGGGGGAGTGCAACTAATGAAAAACTGTTTTTT,CASSSRGSATNEKLFF
TRBV28,TRBJ2-7,TRBD1,.,TGTGCCAGCAGTAACCCAACCTCGACAGGGAAATACGAGCAGTACTTC,CASSNPTSTGKYEQYF
TRBV2,TRBJ1-1,TRBD1,.,TGTGCCAGCTACAGGGGGAATGTGAACACTGAAGCTTTCTTT,CASYRGNVNTEAFF
TRBV7-9,TRBJ1-5,.,.,TGTTCCAGCAGTCGGGAGAATCAGCCCCAGCATTTT,CSSSRENQPQHF
TRBV5-1,TRBJ1-2,.,few,TGCGCCAGCAGCGCGACAGGAACTAACTATGGCTACACCTTC,CASSATGTNYGYTF
TRBV30,TRBJ1-5,.,.,TGTGCCTGGAGTCAAGGGGGTAATCAGCCCCAGCATTTT,CAWSQGGNQPQHF
TRBV9,TRBJ2-2,.,once,TGTGCCAGCAGCGTAGCTAACGTGGCCGGGGAGCTGTTTTTT,CASSVANVAGELFF